This T cell receptor beta chain appears in the sequencing data of a study of STAT3 mutations in large granular lymphocyte leukemia. Study at large: Canonical activating STAT3 mutations were detected in roughly half of the longitudinally sequenced T-LGLL patients.

General study points: In T-cell large granular lymphocyte leukemia, about half of patients showed multiple immunodominant subclonotypes. After therapy, about 35% of the 18 patients switched clonotypes, all new clones STAT3 wild type.

V was cut by 2 bases and J by 6 bases, with 7 bases left in between. The CDR3 consists of 13 residues. Germline CDR1 is MNHEY and CDR2 is SVGAGI. To note about this clone: The antigen remains unidentified.

Assay: immunoSEQ multiplex PCR; the TCRdb copy retains only in-frame clones and omits some. The sample has 1,500 to 2,000 clones, around two thirds seen once. Material for sequencing was peripheral blood mononuclear cells. The chain couples TRBV6-5 to TRBJ2-2, with D possibly called TRBD1 or TRBD2 (5 bases each). The clonotype originates from a man aged 55 to 70 with T-cell large granular lymphocyte leukemia. Some clones in this sample may be carry-over from other donors' samples. CDR3 protein: CASSYLGPGELFF. The CDR3 DNA follows: TGTGCCAGCAGTTACCTGGGACCCGGGGAGCTGTTTTTT.